Shown below are 10 T cell receptor beta chains from a single sample sequenced in a study of shared clonotypes between healthy human individuals. Measured with immunoSEQ multiplex PCR; TCRdb has only the in-frame clones, and not every one. This sample has fewer than 2.5 million clones; more than 85% occur once, and the top ten carry about 0.34%. The sequenced sample was naive CD4+ T cells from PBMCs. The subset is: CD45RA+ positively selected. The source of these receptors is a young man in good health. Some clones in this sample may be carry-over from other donors' samples.

The chain employs TRBV6-5 and TRBJ2-3; D gene unclear. This CDR3 is built from 11 residues. The germline V gene encodes CDR1 MNHEY and CDR2 SVGAGI. V was trimmed by 4 bases and J by 9 bases, leaving 8 bases between them. The CDR3 coding sequence is TGTGCCAGCAGTTCTCCGCCCACGCAGTATTTT. It codes for CASSSPPTQYF.

On this clone itself: Distinct nucleotide sequences in the sample also encode this CDR3. This chain joins TRBV28 and TRBJ2-4; 13 bases map to TRBD2. V trimming: 6 bases; J trimming: 5 bases; junction bases outside the gene matches: 7. Germline CDR1 is MDHEN and CDR2 is SYDVKM. The length of the CDR3 is 16 residues. This chain's CDR3 is CASRTGLAGSQNIQYF. In DNA, the CDR3 is TGTGCCAGCAGGACGGGACTAGCGGGGTCACAAAACATTCAGTACTTC.

V usage is TRBV19 and J usage is TRBJ2-1; D remains unclear. The CDR3 is 12 amino acids. Germline assignment: CDR1 LNHDA and CDR2 SQIVND (reference sequence). Trimming stripped 3 bases from V and 8 bases from J, with 8 bases between. CDR3 nucleotides: TGTGCCAGTAGTATGGGGTTGGATGAGCAGTTCTTC. Protein product: CASSMGLDEQFF.

The rearrangement joins TRBV18 to TRBJ2-1; D call uncertain. Trimming pared 6 bases from V and 8 bases from J, leaving 14 bases between. The CDR3 loop spans 13 amino acids. Per germline, CDR1 KGHSH and CDR2 LQKENI. The CDR3 is CASSPSQLDEQFF. Here the CDR3 DNA reads TGTGCCAGCTCCCCGAGCCAACTCGATGAGCAGTTCTTC. Full variable domain (rest looked up from reference TRBV18 and TRBJ2-1): NAGVMQNPRHLVRRRGQEARLRCSPMKGHSHVYWYRQLPEEGLKFMVYLQKENIIDESGMPKERFSAEFPKEGPSILRIQQVVRGDSAAYFCASSPSQLDEQFFGPGTRLTVL.

The sample holds a few counts of this clone. The chain carries TRBV7-7 and TRBJ1-2; TRBD1 aligns across 9 bases. The CDR3 runs to 12 residues. Trimming took 11 bases from V and 5 from J; bases not matched to a gene: 6. Germline lookup yields CDR1 SSHAT and CDR2 FNYEAQ (reference sequence). For the CDR3, the DNA is TGTGCCTTGAGACAGGGGGAGTATGGCTACACCTTC. This translates into CALRQGEYGYTF.

V and J are TRBV28 and TRBJ1-1; D perhaps matches TRBD1 (6 bases). The CDR3 totals 15 residues. CDR1 and CDR2 (germline): MDHEN, SYDVKM. V shed 5 bases and J shed 2 bases, with 15 bases lying between them. The CDR3 DNA sequence: TGTGCCAGCAGTCCTCACAGGGATCTTAACACTGAAGCTTTCTTT. This gives the protein CASSPHRDLNTEAFF.

CDR3 DNA: TGTGCCAGCAGTTTATGGGGGCGGGAGGGGTCTTCGGATACGCAGTATTTT. Its protein product is CASSLWGREGSSDTQYF. The V call is TRBV27, the J call TRBJ2-3; 9 nucleotides match TRBD2. Germline CDR1 MNHEY, CDR2 SMNVEV (reference sequence). V lost 1 base and J lost 6; bases outside the gene matches: 11. The CDR3 covers 17 residues.

This rearrangement joins TRBV27 to TRBJ2-1; 13 nucleotides agree with TRBD2. This CDR3 is built from 17 residues. The germline CDR1 and CDR2 sequences are MNHEY and SMNVEV (reference sequence). V shed 1 base and J 5 bases; nucleotides not matched to a gene: 5. The CDR3 spells CASSLFAGLAGNNEQFF. CDR3 DNA: TGTGCCAGCAGTTTATTTGCGGGACTAGCGGGAAACAATGAGCAGTTCTTC.

The rearrangement uses TRBV7-6 and TRBJ1-3; no definite D call. The CDR3 totals 13 residues. V shed 1 base and J shed 7 bases, with 8 bases lying between them. Per germline, CDR1 SGHVS and CDR2 FNYEAQ. The CDR3 DNA reads as TGTGCCAGCAGCTTAGGCAGGTCGAACACCATATATTTT. As protein: CASSLGRSNTIYF.

The V call is TRBV28, the J call TRBJ1-3; D unclear. The germline CDR1 and CDR2 sequences are MDHEN and SYDVKM. The germline V and J ends were trimmed by 0 bases and 2 bases, with 14 bases remaining between them. This CDR3 contains 17 residues. The CDR3 coding sequence is TGTGCCAGCAGTTTATGGCGCGGGGAGTTAACTGGAAACACCATATATTTT. Protein: CASSLWRGELTGNTIYF.